Sequencing of this T cell receptor (beta chain) was carried out in a study of shared clonotypes between healthy human individuals. CDR1 and CDR2 (germline): ENHRY, SYGVKD. Trimming cost V 0 bases and J 6 bases; bases outside gene matches: 9. The length of the CDR3 is 16 residues. The authors split each subset's genomic DNA evenly across several immunoSEQ plates. Original methodology: Filtering differed for immunoSEQ, which gave only junction sequences without quality scores. Repertoires were generated with immunoSEQ multiplex PCR, while TCRdb's copy carries only in-frame clones and drops some. V, J and clone size were drawn from that table, and D and trimming were deduced from the DNA. This table holds 2 million to 2.5 million clones, under 97% found once. Whole-study findings and limits: Naive subsets usually exceeded memory subsets in estimated richness.

A word on this clone: Its specificity is unknown.

The chain recombines TRBV10-3 with TRBJ2-3, with 7 bases matching TRBD2. The clonotype comes from a man aged 18 to 30 in good health. The sequenced sample consisted of naive CD4+ T cells sorted from blood. Subset meaning: CD45RA+ positively selected. The DNA for the CDR3 is TGTGCCATCAGTGAGTCAGGGGCGGGAGTATCCGATACGCAGTATTTT. It yields the protein CAISESGAGVSDTQYF.